This T cell receptor (beta chain) was captured in a study of post-analysis software for immune sequencing data (dated by TCRdb to 2015 to 2017). With respect to the entire study: Recorded disease courses included relapsing-remitting, secondary progressive and progressive-relapsing multiple sclerosis, with some patients lacking subtype annotation. Patient repertoires were compared against some twelve previously published healthy control repertoires from donors aged 6 to 25 years. A subset of samples was prepared in parallel using single-end sample barcoding, then pooled and co-amplified after Illumina adapter ligation.

The receptor library was made with PCR. The run used an Illumina HiSeq 2500. To reduce PCR and sequencing biases, unique molecular identifiers were incorporated into the TCR beta cDNA libraries. Roughly 500,000 cDNA molecules were obtained per 1 to 10 million input T cells, so each molecule approximated one T cell. The patient libraries were prepared and sequenced using the same protocol as the earlier healthy control dataset. Samples belonging to the same batch were prepared together, multiplexed and sequenced on a shared HiSeq lane. Under the source paper's analysis protocol: MIGEC handled the raw barcoded reads, throwing out single-read molecular identifier groups before consensus assembly and CDR3 extraction. VDJtools was used for post-analysis of the clonotype tables, with diversity normalized by down-sampling every dataset to the smallest sample size. In repertoire overlap clustering, CDR3 amino acid sequences, but not nucleotide sequences, were matched to correct batch-related cross-sample contamination. TCRdb trimmed public reads at Q25 via fastp, called clones via MiXCR and kept in-frame beta chains. Rows merge per CDR3 protein into single entries with the most common DNA and genes. The V and J calls were not made by the authors but by TCRdb's processing. The sample includes a few hundred thousand distinct CDR3 sequences, with less than 40% observed a single time. The top ten constitute around an eighth of the sample.

The paper's findings and limits, for the study overall: Significantly higher frequencies in patients than in controls were found for five or six TRBV segments, including TRBV5-6, TRBV5-1 and TRBV20-1. When samples were clustered directly using the F measure, samples prepared in the same batch co-clustered strongly, which prompted a batch-effect correction. Multiple sclerosis patients had significantly lower normalized Chao1 diversity than controls, a result that suggests substantial peripheral T-cell clonal expansion. The control group was slightly older than the multiple sclerosis patient group.

This clonotype has only a few counts. This receptor's antigen is unknown. Base qualities were left out, and no much larger clone turns up one base away. To demonstrate the VDJtools post-analysis software, the study profiled TCR beta repertoires from the peripheral blood of approximately twelve young patients with multiple sclerosis. Multiple sclerosis patients were children and adolescents aged roughly 6 to 16 years. From cysteine to phenylalanine, the CDR3 is 18 amino acids long. Just the 54-base CDR3 DNA is kept, in frame starting at base 1. The germline V end is reduced by 7 bases and the J end by 1 base; junction bases left unmatched: 19. In the germline V gene, CDR1 corresponds to MDHEN and CDR2 to SYDVKM.

What was sequenced was blood. The sequence derives from a girl aged 10 to 17 with multiple sclerosis. The chain links TRBV28 with TRBJ2-7; 7 nucleotides in the junction match TRBD1. The DNA sequence is as follows: TGTGCCAGCAAGGGGGAAATCTACAGATCCAGGGGGTCCTACGAGCAGTACTTC. Its amino acids are CASKGEIYRSRGSYEQYF. Supplemented by the reference TRBV28 and TRBJ2-7 proteins around the CDR3, the complete variable domain is DVKVTQSSRYLVKRTGEKVFLECVQDMDHENMFWYRQDPGLGLRLIYFSYDVKMKEKGDIPEGYSVSREKKERFSLILESASTNQTSMYLCASKGEIYRSRGSYEQYFGPGTRLTVT.